These 28 T cell receptor beta chains originate from one sample sequenced in a study of T cell changes during pregnancy in multiple sclerosis. The assay was immunoSEQ multiplex PCR, and TCRdb's table has in-frame clones only and misses some. The sample has about 46,000 clones; around 90% are singletons. This material consisted of CD8+ T cells from peripheral blood mononuclear cells, taken after pregnancy. Source of these receptors: a female donor with multiple sclerosis, enrolled in a pregnancy study.

This chain joins TRBV4-3 and TRBJ1-1; the D is unclear. The germline V gene encodes CDR1 LGHNA and CDR2 YSLEER. V was pared by 3 bases and J by 7 bases, with 18 bases between. The CDR3 contains 15 residues. This chain's CDR3 is CASSQEDGARYEAFF. The CDR3, as DNA: TGCGCCAGCAGCCAGGAGGACGGAGCTAGATATGAAGCTTTCTTT.

This chain uses TRBV6-5 with TRBJ2-7; 9 bases are a match to TRBD1. This CDR3 contains 14 residues. The V segment lost 5 bases and the J segment 4 bases; nucleotides outside the gene matches: 6. Germline V gives CDR1 MNHEY, CDR2 SVGAGI. The CDR3 DNA follows: TGTGCCAGCAGTCCCGGGACAGGGAAATACGAGCAGTACTTC. It encodes CASSPGTGKYEQYF.

The chain is built from TRBV19 and TRBJ2-5; 7 bases are shared with TRBD2. V shed 3 bases, J shed 5 bases, and the junction held 9 bases outside the gene matches. This CDR3 has 15 amino acids. Germline V gene sequence: CDR1 LNHDA, CDR2 SQIVND (reference sequence). CDR3 DNA: TGTGCCAGTAGTATGGGCGGGAGTTTTGTGGAGACCCAGTACTTC. Translation gives CASSMGGSFVETQYF.

The chain links TRBV7-6 to TRBJ2-3; TRBD1 agrees at 9 bases. V shed 6 bases and J 6 bases; nucleotides not matched to a gene: 7. In germline, CDR1 is SGHVS, CDR2 FNYEAQ. The CDR3 loop spans 14 amino acids. CDR3 coding DNA: TGTGCCAGCAGGCCGGGACAGGGCTCGGATACGCAGTATTTT. Translation: CASRPGQGSDTQYF.

This clone was counted a single time. V and J are TRBV13 and TRBJ1-1; weak D call: TRBD1 (5 bases). V dropped 1 base and J dropped 1 base, with 10 bases sitting between them. This CDR3 is built from 15 residues. CDR1 PRHDT and CDR2 FYEKMQ come from the germline V gene (reference sequence). CDR3 residues: CASSLAGQTNTEAFF. The CDR3 DNA sequence: TGTGCCAGCAGCTTAGCCGGACAAACGAACACTGAAGCTTTCTTT.

This clone has a single count. V is TRBV7-8 and J is TRBJ1-3; unclear D gene. Germline CDR1 and CDR2: SGHVS and FQNEAQ. The CDR3 consists of 16 residues. V was clipped by 0 bases and J by 0 bases, with 9 bases between them. CDR3 sequence reads: CASSLAAAVSGNTIYF. The DNA for the CDR3 is TGTGCCAGCAGCTTAGCGGCCGCCGTCTCTGGAAACACCATATATTTT.

The CDR3 reads CASSLLGDTEAFF. CDR3 in DNA: TGTGCCAGCAGTTTATTAGGGGACACTGAAGCTTTCTTT. This chain connects TRBV27 to TRBJ1-1; tentative D call: TRBD1 (5 bases). The CDR3 runs to 13 residues. V lost 1 base and J 3 bases, leaving 6 bases between the germline ends. CDR1 is MNHEY, CDR2 SMNVEV, per germline (reference sequence).

The chain employs TRBV11-2 and TRBJ1-2; D remains ambiguous. Germline-derived CDR1 and CDR2 are SGHAT and FQNNGV. V was pared by 2 bases and J by 3 bases, with 10 bases between. The CDR3 extends over 14 amino acids. The CDR3 DNA is TGTGCCAGCAGCTTAAATAGCCGGTACTATGGCTACACCTTC. Protein product: CASSLNSRYYGYTF.

The V call is TRBV11-2, the J call TRBJ2-7; no clear D gene. Germline V gives CDR1 SGHAT, CDR2 FQNNGV. V was trimmed by 1 base and J by 5 bases, leaving 6 bases between them. The CDR3 consists of 12 residues. The CDR3 DNA is TGTGCCAGCAGCTTAGTCTTCCACGAGCAGTACTTC. Amino acid sequence: CASSLVFHEQYF. The variable domain in full, completed from reference TRBV11-2 and TRBJ2-7, reads EAGVAQSPRYKIIEKRQSVAFWCNPISGHATLYWYQQILGQGPKLLIQFQNNGVVDDSQLPKDRFSAERLKGVDSTLKIQPAKLEDSAVYLCASSLVFHEQYFGPGTRLTVT.

This chain uses TRBV5-1 with TRBJ2-2; D gene uncertain. The CDR3 length is 11 residues. The germline gives CDR1 SGHRS, CDR2 YFSETQ. Trimming took 6 bases from V and 7 from J, leaving 7 bases between them. The CDR3: CASIISGELFF. CDR3 in DNA: TGCGCCAGCATTATTAGCGGGGAGCTGTTTTTT.

The chain carries TRBV5-1 and TRBJ1-2, with TRBD1 matching over 9 bases. From germline, CDR1 is SGHRS and CDR2 YFSETQ. There are 15 residues in the CDR3. The V segment lost 4 bases and the J segment 7 bases; nucleotides outside the gene matches: 11. The CDR3 loop is CASSPRQGEIFGYTF. The DNA of the CDR3 is TGCGCCAGCAGCCCCAGACAGGGGGAAATCTTTGGCTACACCTTC.

The rearrangement joins TRBV11-2 to TRBJ2-3, with a tentative D call TRBD2 (6 bases). The ends were cut back, 3 bases at V and 5 bases at J, with 12 bases in the middle. CDR3 length equals 14 residues. Per germline, CDR1 SGHAT and CDR2 FQNNGV. The CDR3 nucleotides read TGTGCCAGCAGCTTTTTTAGCGGTGGAGATACGCAGTATTTT. Protein product: CASSFFSGGDTQYF.

V gene TRBV10-1 combines with J gene TRBJ2-2, with TRBD2 as a possible D gene (5 bases). The CDR3 extends over 15 amino acids. The V gene's germline CDR1 is WNHNN and CDR2 SYGVQD (reference sequence). Deletions cut 7 bases from V and 2 bases from J, with 14 bases between. The DNA for the CDR3 is TGCGCCAGCACCTCTGTCCGGGGAAACACCGGGGAGCTGTTTTTT. Encoded protein: CASTSVRGNTGELFF.

The J gene is TRBJ1-2, the V gene TRBV4-1; 7 nucleotides line up with TRBD1. The CDR3 is 15 amino acids. Germline V gene data show CDR1 as MGHRA and CDR2 as YSYEKL. J gave up 5 bases and V 0 bases, and 6 bases lay outside the gene matches. CDR3 nucleotide sequence: TGCGCCAGCAGCCAAGATCTGGGACAGCCATATGGCTACACCTTC. Residues: CASSQDLGQPYGYTF.

This clone has a single count. This chain joins TRBV4-1 and TRBJ2-7; 8 bases are shared with TRBD2. The CDR3 covers 16 residues. The germline V gene encodes CDR1 MGHRA and CDR2 YSYEKL. V dropped 1 base and J dropped 2; count of bases not matched to a gene: 7. In nucleotides, the CDR3 is TGCGCCAGCAGCCAAGTAAGCGGGAGAGGGACCTACGAGCAGTACTTC. This sequence encodes CASSQVSGRGTYEQYF.

The chain employs TRBV9 and TRBJ2-7; D is perhaps TRBD1 (6 bases). Germline CDR1 reads SGDLS; CDR2 reads YYNGEE. The V and J ends lost 4 bases and 4 bases respectively, with 18 bases between them. The CDR3 consists of 15 residues. CDR3 amino acids: CASSKSGDFSYEQYF. The CDR3 bases are TGTGCCAGCAGCAAATCAGGGGATTTTTCTTACGAGCAGTACTTC.

The rearrangement uses TRBV5-1 and TRBJ2-3; 11 bases are a match to TRBD2. The CDR3 sequence is 14 residues long. The germline gives CDR1 SGHRS, CDR2 YFSETQ. V lost 5 bases to trimming and J lost 4 bases; unmatched junction nucleotides: 3. The chain's CDR3 is CASSKGLAADTQYF. The CDR3 DNA follows: TGCGCCAGCAGTAAGGGACTAGCGGCAGATACGCAGTATTTT.

This chain joins TRBV6-5 and TRBJ1-2; TRBD1 aligns across 7 bases. With 6 bases clipped from V and 9 bases from J, the junction kept 10 bases outside the gene matches. This CDR3 contains 13 residues. From germline, CDR1 is MNHEY and CDR2 SVGAGI. DNA of the CDR3: TGTGCCAGCAGCTCTTCAGGGGGTCGTAGCTACACCTTC. It yields the protein CASSSSGGRSYTF.

CDR3 protein: CASSGGPDNEQFF. CDR3 in DNA: TGTGCCAGCAGCGGAGGGCCAGACAATGAGCAGTTCTTC. The rearrangement links TRBV7-9 to TRBJ2-1, with D tentatively TRBD2 (6 bases). With 5 bases removed from V and 5 bases from J, the gap between germline ends came to 10 bases. Germline V gene lookup returns CDR1 SEHNR and CDR2 FQNEAQ (reference sequence). The CDR3 is 13 amino acids.

This chain links TRBV30 with TRBJ2-6; TRBD1 might be the D (6 bases). Germline CDR1 GTSNPN, CDR2 SVGIG (reference sequence). There are 15 residues in the CDR3. V was shortened by 5 bases and J by 2 bases, with 13 bases between the two germline ends. The CDR3, as DNA: TGTGCCTGGGAAACAGGGCGGACTGGGGCCAACGTCCTGACTTTC. This encodes CAWETGRTGANVLTF.

This clone was seen more than once but under ten times. The CDR3 here is CASSALTGNTEAFF. The DNA for the CDR3 is TGTGCCAGCAGCGCCCTGACAGGGAACACTGAAGCTTTCTTT. The rearrangement links TRBV9 to TRBJ1-1, with D possibly being TRBD1 (6 bases). This CDR3 is built from 14 residues. The V and J ends lost 3 bases and 1 base respectively, with 10 bases between them. CDR1 SGDLS and CDR2 YYNGEE come from the germline V gene.

V gene TRBV4-2 combines with J gene TRBJ1-2; the D gene is possibly TRBD1 (6 bases). V lost 3 bases and J lost 7, with 9 bases in between. The V gene's germline CDR1 is LGHNA and CDR2 YNFKEQ. The CDR3 has 12 amino acids. The CDR3 DNA follows: TGTGCCAGCAGCCAGGGGACATCTGGCTACACCTTC. Amino acids: CASSQGTSGYTF.

The chain is built from TRBV7-9 and TRBJ2-7; TRBD2 is a possible D gene (5 bases). Germline V gene sequence: CDR1 SEHNR, CDR2 FQNEAQ (reference sequence). V was pared by 4 bases and J by 5 bases, with 15 bases between. CDR3 length: 14 residues. The CDR3 DNA follows: TGTGCCAGCAGCTCGACTATAGACGAGGACGAGCAGTACTTC. Amino acids: CASSSTIDEDEQYF.

The chain joins TRBV15 to TRBJ1-3; D call uncertain. The CDR3 runs to 14 residues. V lost 1 base to trimming and J lost 4 bases, with 8 bases between them. CDR1 and CDR2 (germline): LNHNV, YYDKDF (reference sequence). CDR3 amino acids: CATSRGLQGNTIYF. CDR3 bases: TGTGCCACCAGCAGAGGTCTTCAGGGAAACACCATATATTTT.

The CDR3 DNA sequence: TGTGCCAGCAGCCTGGGTCTAAGGGAGGGTGTATTGGACTACACCTTC. Amino acids: CASSLGLREGVLDYTF. This chain joins TRBV5-6 and TRBJ1-2, with D hard to call. CDR1 is SGHDT, CDR2 YYEEEE, per germline. Trimming left V 4 bases short and J 10 bases short, with 26 bases between. There are 16 residues in the CDR3.

The chain employs TRBV13 and TRBJ2-2; no firm D call. With 6 bases removed from V and 6 bases from J, the gap between germline ends came to 8 bases. Germline CDR1 reads PRHDT; CDR2 reads FYEKMQ (reference sequence). The length of the CDR3 is 12 residues. The CDR3 protein is CASRAYPGELFF. DNA of the CDR3: TGTGCCAGCAGGGCTTATCCCGGGGAGCTGTTTTTT.

The gene calls are TRBV4-3 and TRBJ2-3; no definite D call. V was clipped by 0 bases and J by 14 bases, with 21 bases between them. Looked up from germline, CDR1 is LGHNA and CDR2 is YSLEER. This CDR3 comprises 15 residues. The CDR3 loop reads CASSQDWSISPLGYF. The CDR3 DNA reads as TGCGCCAGCAGCCAAGATTGGTCTATTAGCCCACTTGGGTATTTT.

The chain recombines TRBV10-3 with TRBJ2-3, with 10 bases fitting TRBD1. Germline V gene lookup returns CDR1 ENHRY and CDR2 SYGVKD. The V gene end was trimmed by 2 bases and the J gene end by 3 bases; junction bases not matched to a gene: 5. This CDR3 region has 16 residues. CDR3 DNA: TGTGCCATCAGTGAGGCCGGGACAGGGGTAACAGATACGCAGTATTTT. Its protein product is CAISEAGTGVTDTQYF.